By frequency in the sample, the clone carrying this T cell receptor beta chain is medium-sized. Its target is not known. This sample is part of a study of vaccination and CD4 T cells after COVID-19. The overall study: A median of approximately 96 days (range 35 to 161) separated diagnosis from post-COVID sampling. A CEFX pool, an HIV-1 Nef pool, or else no peptide went into the control cultures.

Germline-derived CDR1 and CDR2 are SGHTA and FQGNSA. This CDR3 region has 13 residues. With 5 bases clipped from V and 4 bases from J, the junction kept 3 bases outside the gene matches. Scientists ran DNA taken from cultured CD4+ T cells through the Oncomine TCR Beta short-read assay for sequencing. CD4+ T cells were cultured, and genomic DNA was extracted from them. TCRdb recomputed calls from the PCR reads with MiXCR, one row per CDR3 protein. The repertoire consists of roughly 10,000 distinct CDR3 sequences, with approximately 29% occurring once and the leading ten covering roughly 13%. This sample's treatment: approximately nine-day PBMC culture with coronavirus spike peptide pools or control peptides (ViraFEST assay). From the unexposed donor, CD4+ T cells were collected ahead of the COVID-19 pandemic (2011-2018). ViraFEST used peptide pools to expand antigen-specific T cells before TCR sequencing. Wells contained some 1.9 million PBMCs each, and these were cultured with around 10 IU/ml IL-2 and around 10 ug/ml peptide pools.

This chain uses TRBV7-2 with TRBJ1-2, with 8 bases matching TRBD1. The sequencing sample was made of CD4+ T cells from blood, cultured in vitro. This TCR came from a human donor in good health. CDR3 in DNA: TGTGCCAGCAGCACCGGACAGGGCTATGGCTACACCTTC. It encodes CASSTGQGYGYTF.